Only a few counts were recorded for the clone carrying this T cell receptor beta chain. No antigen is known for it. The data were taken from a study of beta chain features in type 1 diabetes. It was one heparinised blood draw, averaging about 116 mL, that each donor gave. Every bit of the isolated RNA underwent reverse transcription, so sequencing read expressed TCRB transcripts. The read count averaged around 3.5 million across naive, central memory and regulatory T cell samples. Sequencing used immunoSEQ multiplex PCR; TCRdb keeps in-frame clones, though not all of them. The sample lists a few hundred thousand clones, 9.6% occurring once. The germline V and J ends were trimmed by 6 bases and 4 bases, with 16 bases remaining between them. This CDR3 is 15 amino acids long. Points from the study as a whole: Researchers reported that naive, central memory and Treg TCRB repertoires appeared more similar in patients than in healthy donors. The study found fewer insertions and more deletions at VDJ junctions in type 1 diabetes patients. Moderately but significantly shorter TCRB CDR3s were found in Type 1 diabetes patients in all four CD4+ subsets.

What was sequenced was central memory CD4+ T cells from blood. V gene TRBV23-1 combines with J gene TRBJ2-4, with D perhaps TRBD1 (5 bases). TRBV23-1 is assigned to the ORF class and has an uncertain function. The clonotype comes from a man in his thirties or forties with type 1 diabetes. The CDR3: CASSQERQWKNIQYF. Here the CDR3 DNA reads TGCGCCAGCAGCCAAGAGAGACAGTGGAAAAACATTCAGTACTTC.